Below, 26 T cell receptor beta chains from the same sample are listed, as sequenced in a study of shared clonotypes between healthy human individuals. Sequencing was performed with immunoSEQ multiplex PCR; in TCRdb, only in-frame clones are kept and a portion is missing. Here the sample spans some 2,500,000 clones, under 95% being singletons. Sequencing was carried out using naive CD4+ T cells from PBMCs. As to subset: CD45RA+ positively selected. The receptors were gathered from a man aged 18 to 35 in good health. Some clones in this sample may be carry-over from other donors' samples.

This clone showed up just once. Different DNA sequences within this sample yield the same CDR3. CDR3 bases: TGCGCCAGCAGCTTGTTCGGGGTGAACACTGAAGCTTTCTTT. Translated, it gives CASSLFGVNTEAFF. The genes are TRBV5-1 and TRBJ1-1; D gene unclear. The germline V gene encodes CDR1 SGHRS and CDR2 YFSETQ. Trimming took off 1 base at V and 0 bases at J, with 7 bases between the two ends. The CDR3 loop spans 14 amino acids. The variable domain in full, completed from reference TRBV5-1 and TRBJ1-1, reads KAGVTQTPRYLIKTRGQQVTLSCSPISGHRSVSWYQQTPGQGLQFLFEYFSETQRNKGNFPGRFSGRQFSNSRSEMNVSTLELGDSALYLCASSLFGVNTEAFFGQGTRLTVV.

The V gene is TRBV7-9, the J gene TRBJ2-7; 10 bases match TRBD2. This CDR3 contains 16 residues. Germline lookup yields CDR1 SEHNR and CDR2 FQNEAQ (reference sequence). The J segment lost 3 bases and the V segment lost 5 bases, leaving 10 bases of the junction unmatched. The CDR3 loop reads CASSPELAGVGYEQYF. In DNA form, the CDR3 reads TGTGCCAGCAGCCCCGAGCTAGCGGGAGTGGGCTACGAGCAGTACTTC.

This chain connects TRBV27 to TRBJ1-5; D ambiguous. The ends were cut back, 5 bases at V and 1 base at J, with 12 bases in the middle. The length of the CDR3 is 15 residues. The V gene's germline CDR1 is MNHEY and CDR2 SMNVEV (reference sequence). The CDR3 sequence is CASSAYLDSNQPQHF. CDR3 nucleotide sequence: TGTGCCAGCAGTGCTTATCTGGACAGCAATCAGCCCCAGCATTTT.

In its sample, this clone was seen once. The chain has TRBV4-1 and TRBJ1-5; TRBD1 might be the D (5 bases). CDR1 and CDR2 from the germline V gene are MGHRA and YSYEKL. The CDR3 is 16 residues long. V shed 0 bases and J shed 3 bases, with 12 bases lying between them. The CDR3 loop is CASSQDVRANNQPQHF. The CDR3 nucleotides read TGCGCCAGCAGCCAAGATGTCAGGGCAAACAATCAGCCCCAGCATTTT.

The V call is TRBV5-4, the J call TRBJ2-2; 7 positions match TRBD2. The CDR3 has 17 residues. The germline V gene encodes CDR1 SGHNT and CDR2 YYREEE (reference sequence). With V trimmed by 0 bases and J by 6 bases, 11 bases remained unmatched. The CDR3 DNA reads TGTGCCAGCAGCTTGGCGGCCGGCGGGAGAGGGTCCGGGGAGCTGTTTTTT. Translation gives CASSLAAGGRGSGELFF.

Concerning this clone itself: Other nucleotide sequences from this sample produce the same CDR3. Here the CDR3 DNA reads TGCGCCAGCAGCTTGGGTTTGGCAGGGGGCTACTACGAGCAGTACTTC. The encoded protein is CASSLGLAGGYYEQYF. The chain has TRBV5-1 and TRBJ2-7, with TRBD1 identical over 8 bases. With 0 bases clipped from V and 3 bases from J, the junction kept 8 bases outside the gene matches. The CDR3 is made up of 16 amino acids. The germline CDR1 and CDR2 sequences are SGHRS and YFSETQ. The full variable domain, rest sourced from reference TRBV5-1 and TRBJ2-7, is KAGVTQTPRYLIKTRGQQVTLSCSPISGHRSVSWYQQTPGQGLQFLFEYFSETQRNKGNFPGRFSGRQFSNSRSEMNVSTLELGDSALYLCASSLGLAGGYYEQYFGPGTRLTVT.

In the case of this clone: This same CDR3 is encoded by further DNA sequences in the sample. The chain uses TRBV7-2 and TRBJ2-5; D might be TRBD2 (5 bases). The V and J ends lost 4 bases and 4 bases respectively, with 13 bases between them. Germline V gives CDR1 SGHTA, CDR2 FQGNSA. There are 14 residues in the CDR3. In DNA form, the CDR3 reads TGTGCCAGCAGCTCGATTAGCGTCTTAGAGACCCAGTACTTC. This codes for CASSSISVLETQYF.

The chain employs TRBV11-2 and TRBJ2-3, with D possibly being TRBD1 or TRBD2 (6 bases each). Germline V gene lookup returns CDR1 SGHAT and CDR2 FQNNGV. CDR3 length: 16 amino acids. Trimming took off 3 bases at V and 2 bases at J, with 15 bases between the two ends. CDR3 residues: CASSFTAGHPTDTQYF. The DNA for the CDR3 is TGTGCCAGCAGCTTTACGGCGGGACACCCCACAGATACGCAGTATTTT.

The CDR3 loop is CASSSEREIIYEQYF. Written as DNA, the CDR3 is TGTGCCAGCAGCTCCGAGCGGGAGATCATATACGAGCAGTACTTC. V gene TRBV7-2 combines with J gene TRBJ2-7; TRBD2 aligns across 8 bases. Germline-derived CDR1 and CDR2 are SGHTA and FQGNSA. Trimming at V came to 4 bases and at J to 4 bases, leaving 9 bases not matched to a gene. There are 15 residues in the CDR3.

CDR3 loop: CASSLSGGGPYNSPLHF. The CDR3 nucleotides read TGTGCCAGCAGTTTATCAGGAGGGGGACCCTATAATTCACCCCTCCACTTT. The chain couples TRBV28 to TRBJ1-6, with a tentative D call TRBD1 (6 bases). The CDR3 sequence is 17 residues long. Trimming cost V 1 base and J 2 bases, with 12 bases left between them. Germline CDR1 reads MDHEN; CDR2 reads SYDVKM.

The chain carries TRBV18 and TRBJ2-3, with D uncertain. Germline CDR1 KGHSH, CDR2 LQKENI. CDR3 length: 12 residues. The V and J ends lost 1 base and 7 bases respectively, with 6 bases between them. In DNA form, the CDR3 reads TGTGCCAGCTCACCACAAGCGTATACGCAGTATTTT. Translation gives CASSPQAYTQYF. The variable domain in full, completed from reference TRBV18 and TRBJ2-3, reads NAGVMQNPRHLVRRRGQEARLRCSPMKGHSHVYWYRQLPEEGLKFMVYLQKENIIDESGMPKERFSAEFPKEGPSILRIQQVVRGDSAAYFCASSPQAYTQYFGPGTRLTVL.

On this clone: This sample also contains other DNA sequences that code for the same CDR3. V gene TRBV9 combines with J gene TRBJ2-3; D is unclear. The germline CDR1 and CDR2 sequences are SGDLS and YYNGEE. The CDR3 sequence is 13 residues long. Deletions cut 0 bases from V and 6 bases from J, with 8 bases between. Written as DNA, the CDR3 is TGTGCCAGCAGCGTAGGCCCCCCTGATACGCAGTATTTT. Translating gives CASSVGPPDTQYF.

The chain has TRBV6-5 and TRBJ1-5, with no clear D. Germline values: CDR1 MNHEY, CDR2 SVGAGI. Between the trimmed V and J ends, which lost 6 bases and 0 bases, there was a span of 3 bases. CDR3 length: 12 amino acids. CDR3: CASRSSNQPQHF. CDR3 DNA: TGTGCCAGCAGATCTAGCAATCAGCCCCAGCATTTT.

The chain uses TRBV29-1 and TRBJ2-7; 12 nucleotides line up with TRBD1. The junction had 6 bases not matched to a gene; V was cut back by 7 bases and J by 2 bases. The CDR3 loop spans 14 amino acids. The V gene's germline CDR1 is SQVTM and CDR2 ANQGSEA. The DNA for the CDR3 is TGCAGCGCCACCGGGACAGGGGGCCCCTACGAGCAGTACTTC. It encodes CSATGTGGPYEQYF.

CDR3 residues: CASTPLGAGGGQYF. CDR3 DNA sequence: TGTGCCAGCACCCCACTCGGGGCAGGGGGTGGGCAGTACTTC. The J gene is TRBJ2-7, the V gene TRBV6-5, with 7 bases lining up with TRBD1. The germline V gene has CDR1 MNHEY and CDR2 SVGAGI. CDR3 length: 14 amino acids. V was clipped by 7 bases and J by 9 bases; unmatched bases: 15.

CDR3 coding DNA: TGTGCCAGCAGTGATTGGTCGGGCGAAAAACTGTTTTTT. Its translation: CASSDWSGEKLFF. The chain employs TRBV25-1 and TRBJ1-4; D is ambiguous. With 3 bases removed from V and 8 bases from J, the gap between germline ends came to 10 bases. Germline loops: CDR1 MGHDK, CDR2 SYGVNS. The CDR3 totals 13 residues.

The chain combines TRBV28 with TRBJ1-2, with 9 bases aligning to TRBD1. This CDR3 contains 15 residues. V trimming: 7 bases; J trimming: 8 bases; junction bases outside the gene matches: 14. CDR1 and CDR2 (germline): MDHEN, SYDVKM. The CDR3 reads CASIPLPGQGGGYTF. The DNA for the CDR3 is TGTGCCAGCATTCCCCTTCCGGGACAGGGCGGAGGCTACACCTTC.

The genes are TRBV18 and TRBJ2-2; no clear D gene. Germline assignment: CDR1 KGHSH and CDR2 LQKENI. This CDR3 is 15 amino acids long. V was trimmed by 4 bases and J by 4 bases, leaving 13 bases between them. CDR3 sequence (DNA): TGTGCCAGCTCACAGGATGTGTGGAGCACCGGGGAGCTGTTTTTT. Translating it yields CASSQDVWSTGELFF.

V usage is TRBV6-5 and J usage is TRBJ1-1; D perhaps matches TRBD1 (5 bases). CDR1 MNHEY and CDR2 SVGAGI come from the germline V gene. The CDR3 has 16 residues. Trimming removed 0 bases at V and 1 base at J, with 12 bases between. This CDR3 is CASSYSRTDRNTEAFF. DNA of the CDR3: TGTGCCAGCAGTTACTCGAGGACCGACAGGAACACTGAAGCTTTCTTT.

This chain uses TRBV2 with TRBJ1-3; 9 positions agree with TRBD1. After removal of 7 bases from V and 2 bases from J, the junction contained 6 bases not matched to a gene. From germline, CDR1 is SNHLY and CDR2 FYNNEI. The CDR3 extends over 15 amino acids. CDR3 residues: CASTKGQGPGNTIYF. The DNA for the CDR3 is TGTGCCAGCACGAAGGGACAGGGCCCTGGAAACACCATATATTTT.

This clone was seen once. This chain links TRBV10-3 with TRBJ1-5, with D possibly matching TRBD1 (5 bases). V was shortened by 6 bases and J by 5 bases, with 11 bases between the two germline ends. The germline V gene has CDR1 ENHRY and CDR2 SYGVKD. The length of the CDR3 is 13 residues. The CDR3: CAIRVDTDQPQHF. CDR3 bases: TGTGCCATCAGGGTGGACACCGATCAGCCCCAGCATTTT.

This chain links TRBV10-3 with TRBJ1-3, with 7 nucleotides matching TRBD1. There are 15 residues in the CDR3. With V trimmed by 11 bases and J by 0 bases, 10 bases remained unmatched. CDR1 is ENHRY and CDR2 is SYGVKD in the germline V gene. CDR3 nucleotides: TGTGCCTTTGGAGGGGGCGGATCCTCTGGAAACACCATATATTTT. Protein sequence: CAFGGGGSSGNTIYF.

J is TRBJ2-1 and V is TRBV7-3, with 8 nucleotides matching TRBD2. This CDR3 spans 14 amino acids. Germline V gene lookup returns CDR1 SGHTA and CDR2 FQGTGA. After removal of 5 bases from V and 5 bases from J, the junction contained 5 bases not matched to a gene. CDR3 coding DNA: TGTGCCAGCAGCCGCGGGACTAGAGACAATGAGCAGTTCTTC. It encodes CASSRGTRDNEQFF.

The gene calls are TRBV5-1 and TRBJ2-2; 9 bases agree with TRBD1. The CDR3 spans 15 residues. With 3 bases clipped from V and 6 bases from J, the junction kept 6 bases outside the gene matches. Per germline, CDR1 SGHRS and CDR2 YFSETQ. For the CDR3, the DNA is TGCGCCAGCAGCTGGACCGGACAGGGGTCCGGGGAGCTGTTTTTT. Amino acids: CASSWTGQGSGELFF.

The CDR3 DNA sequence: TGTGCCTGGAGTGAAGGAACAGGGCAAGACTATGGCTACACCTTC. It encodes CAWSEGTGQDYGYTF. The gene calls are TRBV30 and TRBJ1-2, with a possible D match to TRBD1 (6 bases). The CDR3 runs to 15 residues. Deletions cut 1 base from V and 3 bases from J, with 15 bases between. The germline CDR1 and CDR2 sequences are GTSNPN and SVGIG (reference sequence).

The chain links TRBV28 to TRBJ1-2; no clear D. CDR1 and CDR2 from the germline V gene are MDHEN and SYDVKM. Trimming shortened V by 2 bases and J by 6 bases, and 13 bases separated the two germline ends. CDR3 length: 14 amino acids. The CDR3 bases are TGTGCCAGCAGTTTAGTACTCCAAGAGGATGGCTACACCTTC. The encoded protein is CASSLVLQEDGYTF.